The 22 T cell receptor beta chains in this list originate from one sample, sequenced in a study of post-analysis software for immune sequencing data. These TCRs are of unknown antigen specificity. The TCR beta cDNA libraries contained unique molecular identifiers. A single record per CDR3 protein comes from TCRdb applying MiXCR to the PCR reads. Found here are around 500,000 distinct CDR3 sequences, roughly 34% of them singletons; the top ten hold approximately 5.4%. Study-wide points: Comparison of patients with controls showed about 5 TRBV segments more frequent in patients, TRBV5-6, TRBV5-1 and TRBV20-1 among them.

The sequencing sample was made of blood. These receptors originate from a girl aged 2-17 years with multiple sclerosis.

This clonotype was seen just once. The chain uses TRBV24-1 and TRBJ2-1; 9 bases agree with TRBD1. The J call could be wrong; TRBJ2-7 is a better fit for the DNA end. In germline, CDR1 is KGHDR, CDR2 SFDVKD. The CDR3 spans 15 residues. The chain's CDR3 is CATSDAGTGRNEQYF. The CDR3 region has the DNA TGTGCCACCAGTGACGCCGGGACAGGGAGAAATGAGCAGTACTTC.

This clonotype was recorded a few times. The chain carries TRBV7-2 and TRBJ2-3; no definite D call. V lost 4 bases, J lost 4 bases, and 6 bases lay in between. Germline CDR1 reads SGHTA; CDR2 reads FQGNSA. The CDR3 sequence is 12 residues long. The CDR3 bases are TGTGCCAGCAGCTCCAACCCAGATACGCAGTATTTT. Its translation: CASSSNPDTQYF.

This clonotype was counted a few times. CDR3 bases: TGCAGTGCTAGAGATCTCCGGGGGGGGAAGGACAATGAGCAGTTCTTC. Translating gives CSARDLRGGKDNEQFF. V gene TRBV20-1 combines with J gene TRBJ2-1; TRBD2 matches at 8 bases. Trimming took 0 bases from V and 5 from J; bases not matched to a gene: 9. The germline CDR1 and CDR2 sequences are DFQATT and SNEGSKA (reference sequence). The CDR3 length is 16 residues.

The genes are TRBV20-1 and TRBJ1-3, with a possible D match to TRBD1 (5 bases). Trimming left V 6 bases short and J 4 bases short, with 16 bases between. Germline V lookup: CDR1 DFQATT, CDR2 SNEGSKA (reference sequence). This CDR3 is built from 14 residues. The CDR3 region is CSAPTPRDGNTIYF. As DNA, the CDR3 is TGCAGTGCCCCCACCCCGAGGGACGGAAACACCATATATTTT.

This clonotype was seen a few times. The chain combines TRBV20-1 with TRBJ1-2, with D perhaps TRBD1 (5 bases). The V and J ends lost 1 base and 7 bases respectively, with 19 bases between them. Germline V gives CDR1 DFQATT, CDR2 SNEGSKA (reference sequence). This CDR3 region has 15 residues. For the CDR3, the DNA is TGCAGTGCTAGAGCCCGGGGGGGAAGTCCGGCTGGCTACACCTTC. The encoded protein is CSARARGGSPAGYTF.

V gene TRBV6-5 combines with J gene TRBJ2-2; TRBD1 might be the D (6 bases). This CDR3 has 15 amino acids. Trimming took off 2 bases at V and 0 bases at J, with 7 bases between the two ends. The germline gives CDR1 MNHEY, CDR2 SVGAGI. The DNA of the CDR3 is TGTGCCAGCAGTTACGGGACATCGAACACCGGGGAGCTGTTTTTT. Protein product: CASSYGTSNTGELFF.

The chain links TRBV20-1 to TRBJ2-1; possibly TRBD2 for D (6 bases). The germline gives CDR1 DFQATT, CDR2 SNEGSKA (reference sequence). The length of the CDR3 is 14 residues. Trimming pared 3 bases from V and 5 bases from J, leaving 14 bases between. The CDR3 coding sequence is TGCAGTGCTAGGGAGGGGATGGGGAACAATGAGCAGTTCTTC. Residues: CSAREGMGNNEQFF.

The table lists this clonotype with many counts. The junction and the germline gene differ at one end; a read error may be behind it. The chain couples TRBV9 to TRBJ2-5, with 12 bases that match TRBD2. This CDR3 contains 14 residues. CDR1 and CDR2 from the germline V gene are SGDLS and YYNGEE. DNA for the CDR3: TGCGCCAGCAGTGCGACTAGCGGGGGAGAGACCCAGTACTTC. It yields the protein CASSATSGGETQYF.

The chain carries TRBV24-1 and TRBJ1-4, with D maybe TRBD1 (5 bases). The V gene lost 6 bases and the J gene lost 8 bases, with 12 bases spanning the gap. In germline, CDR1 is KGHDR, CDR2 SFDVKD. This CDR3 has 13 amino acids. DNA for the CDR3: TGTGCCACCAGTCAAGGGGTGCGGGAAAAACTGTTTTTT. This codes for CATSQGVREKLFF.

Points on this clonotype: It may be a read error: a sequence one base away is much more abundant. This chain connects TRBV4-1 to TRBJ2-5; 11 bases match TRBD2. The germline CDR1 and CDR2 sequences are MGHRA and YSYEKL. The CDR3 loop spans 18 amino acids. The CDR3 coding sequence is TGCGCCAGCAGCCAAGATTATGCTAGCGGGGGGACCCAAGAGACCCGGTACTTC. It encodes CASSQDYASGGTQETRYF.

The chain couples TRBV12-3 or TRBV12-4 to TRBJ2-7; tentative D call: TRBD1 (6 bases). The DNA end favors TRBJ2-5, so the J call may be wrong. This CDR3 is 14 amino acids long. The CDR3 region has the DNA TGTGCCAGCAGTTCAGGGGCAGAGGGGGAGACCCAGTACTTC. Residues: CASSSGAEGETQYF.

The V gene is TRBV18, the J gene TRBJ1-5, with 7 bases fitting TRBD1. CDR3 length equals 15 residues. The trim removed 3 bases at V and 7 bases at J, leaving 9 bases unmatched. Germline assignment: CDR1 KGHSH and CDR2 LQKENI. This CDR3 reads CASSPNRGWEQPQHF. Here the CDR3 DNA reads TGTGCCAGCTCACCTAACAGGGGTTGGGAACAGCCCCAGCATTTT.

In DNA form, the CDR3 reads TGTGCCAGCAGCGTAGGGCGGTCGTGGCCGCAGTATTTT. Protein sequence: CASSVGRSWPQYF. The chain joins TRBV9 to TRBJ2-3, with unresolved D. V was pared by 0 bases and J by 10 bases, with 12 bases between. The CDR3 extends over 13 amino acids. Germline CDR1 reads SGDLS; CDR2 reads YYNGEE.

This clonotype was found a few times. The V call is TRBV20-1, the J call TRBJ2-3, with D tentatively TRBD2 (7 bases). The CDR3 has 17 amino acids. Germline V CDR1 and CDR2: DFQATT, SNEGSKA (reference sequence). The ends were cut back, 0 bases at V and 6 bases at J, with 22 bases in the middle. CDR3 loop: CSAREWTRKPGVDTQYF. In nucleotides, the CDR3 is TGCAGTGCTAGAGAGTGGACTAGAAAGCCAGGGGTGGATACGCAGTATTTT.

In its sample, this clonotype was seen many times. The rearrangement links TRBV6-1 to TRBJ2-6, with TRBD2 identical over 7 bases. The ends lost 4 bases at V and 4 bases at J; junction bases unmatched: 10. Germline V gene lookup returns CDR1 MNHNS and CDR2 SASEGT. This CDR3 is 17 amino acids long. CDR3 coding DNA: TGTGCCAGCAGTGTGGGACTATTATCGTCAGGGGCCAACGTCCTGACTTTC. Translation gives CASSVGLLSSGANVLTF.

The chain is built from TRBV6-1 and TRBJ2-5; D could derive from TRBD1 or TRBD2 (6 bases each). Germline assignment: CDR1 MNHNS and CDR2 SASEGT. This CDR3 is 15 amino acids long. Deletions cut 4 bases from V and 5 bases from J, with 17 bases between. The CDR3 DNA is TGTGCCAGCAGTGTATTTGGGGGGCCGGGGGAGACCCAGTACTTC. This translates into CASSVFGGPGETQYF.

This sequence joins TRBV4-2 and TRBJ2-4; 8 bases align to TRBD2. This CDR3 has 16 amino acids. The V segment lost 2 bases and the J segment 1 base; nucleotides outside the gene matches: 4. Germline V lookup: CDR1 LGHNA, CDR2 YNFKEQ. CDR3 protein: CASSQIAGTAKNIQYF. CDR3 coding DNA: TGTGCCAGCAGCCAAATAGCGGGGACGGCCAAAAACATTCAGTACTTC.

The V gene is TRBV4-1, the J gene TRBJ2-5; 12 bases fit TRBD2. Germline V gene sequence: CDR1 MGHRA, CDR2 YSYEKL. This CDR3 is built from 16 residues. V lost 4 bases, J lost 3 bases, and 6 bases stayed unmatched. CDR3 sequence: CASSPWTSGEEETQYF. The CDR3 DNA reads as TGCGCCAGCAGCCCCTGGACTAGCGGGGAGGAAGAGACCCAGTACTTC.

The V call is TRBV7-9, the J call TRBJ1-2; D remains ambiguous. The CDR3 length is 14 residues. Trimming shortened V by 3 bases and J by 5 bases, and 13 bases separated the two germline ends. Germline values: CDR1 SEHNR, CDR2 FQNEAQ (reference sequence). CDR3 sequence (DNA): TGTGCCAGCAGCTTTTTGTCCGCTCATTATGGCTACACCTTC. The encoded protein is CASSFLSAHYGYTF.

This chain links TRBV7-3 with TRBJ2-1; 13 bases match TRBD2. Per germline, CDR1 SGHTA and CDR2 FQGTGA. The trim removed 8 bases at V and 13 bases at J, leaving 14 bases unmatched. The CDR3 has 15 amino acids. The CDR3 reads CASSPGTSGDKGQFF. CDR3 coding DNA: TGTGCCAGCTCCCCGGGGACTAGCGGGGATAAAGGACAGTTCTTC.

For the CDR3, the DNA is TGTGCCATCAGTGAGTCGGGCCTAGGGGGGGCAACTGAAGCTTTCTTT. Protein sequence: CAISESGLGGATEAFF. V is TRBV10-3 and J is TRBJ1-1; possibly TRBD1 for D (6 bases). The ends were cut back, 0 bases at V and 5 bases at J, with 16 bases in the middle. The CDR3 loop spans 16 amino acids. Per the germline V gene, CDR1 is ENHRY and CDR2 is SYGVKD.

Many counts were recorded for this clonotype. The chain carries TRBV6-5 and TRBJ2-7; 9 nucleotides agree with TRBD1. V trimming: 5 bases; J trimming: 5 bases; junction bases outside the gene matches: 1. The CDR3 totals 12 residues. Germline CDR1 is MNHEY and CDR2 is SVGAGI. CDR3 in DNA: TGTGCCAGCAGTCGACAGGGGGACGAGCAGTACTTC. This codes for CASSRQGDEQYF.